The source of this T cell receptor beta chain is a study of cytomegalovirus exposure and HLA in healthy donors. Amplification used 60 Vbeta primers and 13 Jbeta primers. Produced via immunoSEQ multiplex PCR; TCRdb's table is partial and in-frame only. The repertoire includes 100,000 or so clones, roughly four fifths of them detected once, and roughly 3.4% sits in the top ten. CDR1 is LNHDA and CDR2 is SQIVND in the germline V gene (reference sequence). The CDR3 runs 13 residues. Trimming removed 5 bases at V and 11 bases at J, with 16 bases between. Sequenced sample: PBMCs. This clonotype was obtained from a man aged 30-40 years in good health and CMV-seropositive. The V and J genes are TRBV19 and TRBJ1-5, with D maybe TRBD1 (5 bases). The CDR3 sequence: CASSPDRRGAQHF. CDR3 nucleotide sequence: TGTGCCAGTAGTCCGGACCGGCGGGGGGCCCAGCATTTT.